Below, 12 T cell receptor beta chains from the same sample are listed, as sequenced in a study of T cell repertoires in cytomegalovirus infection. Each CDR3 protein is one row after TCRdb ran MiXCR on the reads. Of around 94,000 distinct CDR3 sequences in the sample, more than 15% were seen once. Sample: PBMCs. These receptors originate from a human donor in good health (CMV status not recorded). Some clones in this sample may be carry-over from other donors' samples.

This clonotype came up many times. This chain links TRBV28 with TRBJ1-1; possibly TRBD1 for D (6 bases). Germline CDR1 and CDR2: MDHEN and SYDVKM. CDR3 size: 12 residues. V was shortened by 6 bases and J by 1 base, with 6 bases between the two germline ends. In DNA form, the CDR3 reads TGTGCCAGCAGGACAGGGAACACTGAAGCTTTCTTT. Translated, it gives CASRTGNTEAFF. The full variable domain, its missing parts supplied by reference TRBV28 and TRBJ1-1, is DVKVTQSSRYLVKRTGEKVFLECVQDMDHENMFWYRQDPGLGLRLIYFSYDVKMKEKGDIPEGYSVSREKKERFSLILESASTNQTSMYLCASRTGNTEAFFGQGTRLTVV.

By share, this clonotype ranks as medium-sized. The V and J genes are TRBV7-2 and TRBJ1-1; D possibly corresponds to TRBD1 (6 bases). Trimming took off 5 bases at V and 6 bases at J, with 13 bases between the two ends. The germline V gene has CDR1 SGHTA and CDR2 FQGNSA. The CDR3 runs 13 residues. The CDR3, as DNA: TGTGCCAGCAGCCCCCAACAGGGCTCTGAAGCTTTCTTT. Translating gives CASSPQQGSEAFF.

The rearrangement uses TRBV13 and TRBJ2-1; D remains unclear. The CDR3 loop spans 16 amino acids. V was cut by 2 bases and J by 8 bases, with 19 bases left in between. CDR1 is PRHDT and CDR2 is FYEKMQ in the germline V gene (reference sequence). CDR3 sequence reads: CASSLSLGSVVDEQFF. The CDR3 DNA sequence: TGTGCCAGCAGCTTATCCTTGGGTTCGGTTGTCGATGAGCAGTTCTTC.

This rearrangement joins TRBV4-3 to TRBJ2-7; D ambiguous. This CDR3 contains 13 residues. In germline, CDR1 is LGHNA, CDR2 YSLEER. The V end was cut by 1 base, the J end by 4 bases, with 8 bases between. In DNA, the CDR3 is TGCGCCAGCAGCCAAGTTCGGATGTACGAGCAGTACTTC. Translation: CASSQVRMYEQYF.

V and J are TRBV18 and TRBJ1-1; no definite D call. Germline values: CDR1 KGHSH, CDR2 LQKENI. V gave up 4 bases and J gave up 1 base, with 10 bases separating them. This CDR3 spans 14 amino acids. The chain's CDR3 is CASSLPTENTEAFF. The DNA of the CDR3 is TGTGCCAGCTCACTACCTACAGAGAACACTGAAGCTTTCTTT.

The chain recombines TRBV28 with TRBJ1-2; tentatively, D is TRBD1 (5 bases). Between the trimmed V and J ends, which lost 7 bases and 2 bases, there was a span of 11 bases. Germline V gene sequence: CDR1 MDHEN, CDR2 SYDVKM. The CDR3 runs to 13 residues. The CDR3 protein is CASTLAGNYGYTF. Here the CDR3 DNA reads TGTGCCAGCACCCTGGCAGGGAACTATGGCTACACCTTC.

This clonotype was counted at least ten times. The CDR3 sequence: CASSFLHSGKPQHF. DNA for the CDR3: TGTGCCAGCAGTTTCCTTCACTCGGGGAAGCCCCAGCATTTT. The gene calls are TRBV12-3 or TRBV12-4 and TRBJ1-5; D is unclear. The CDR3 runs to 14 residues. V lost 3 bases to trimming and J lost 8 bases, with 14 bases between them.

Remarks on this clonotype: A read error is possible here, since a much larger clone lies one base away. CDR3 DNA: TGTGCCAGCATTCGGACAGCGTTCGGGGAGCTGTTTTTT. It codes for CASIRTAFGELFF. V is TRBV12-3 or TRBV12-4 and J is TRBJ2-2; possibly TRBD1 for D (6 bases). CDR3 length: 13 residues. V was cut by 7 bases and J by 7 bases, with 13 bases left in between.

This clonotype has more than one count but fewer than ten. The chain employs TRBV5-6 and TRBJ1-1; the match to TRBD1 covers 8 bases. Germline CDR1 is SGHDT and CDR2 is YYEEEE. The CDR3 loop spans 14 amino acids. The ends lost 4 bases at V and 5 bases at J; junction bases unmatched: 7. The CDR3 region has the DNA TGTGCCAGCAGCCCTGGACAGGGCTATACTGAAGCTTTCTTT. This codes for CASSPGQGYTEAFF.

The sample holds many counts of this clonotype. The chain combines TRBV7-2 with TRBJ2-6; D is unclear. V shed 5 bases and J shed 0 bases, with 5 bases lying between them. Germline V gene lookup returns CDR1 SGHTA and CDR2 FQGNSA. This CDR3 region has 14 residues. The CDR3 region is CASSQYSGANVLTF. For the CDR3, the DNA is TGTGCCAGCAGCCAGTACTCTGGGGCCAACGTCCTGACTTTC.

CDR3 bases: TGTGCCAGTAGTATTGGTGGGACAGGATATGAAAAACTGTTTTTT. Its translation: CASSIGGTGYEKLFF. This sequence joins TRBV19 and TRBJ1-4, with 8 bases aligning to TRBD1. This CDR3 is 15 amino acids long. Germline CDR1 LNHDA, CDR2 SQIVND (reference sequence). V shed 3 bases, J shed 6 bases, and the junction held 6 bases outside the gene matches.

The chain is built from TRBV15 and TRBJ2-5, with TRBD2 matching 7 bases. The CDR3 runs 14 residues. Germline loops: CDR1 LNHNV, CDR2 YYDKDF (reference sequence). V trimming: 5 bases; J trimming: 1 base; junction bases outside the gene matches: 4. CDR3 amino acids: CATSRRGFQETQYF. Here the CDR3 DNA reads TGTGCCACCAGCCGGCGGGGGTTCCAAGAGACCCAGTACTTC.